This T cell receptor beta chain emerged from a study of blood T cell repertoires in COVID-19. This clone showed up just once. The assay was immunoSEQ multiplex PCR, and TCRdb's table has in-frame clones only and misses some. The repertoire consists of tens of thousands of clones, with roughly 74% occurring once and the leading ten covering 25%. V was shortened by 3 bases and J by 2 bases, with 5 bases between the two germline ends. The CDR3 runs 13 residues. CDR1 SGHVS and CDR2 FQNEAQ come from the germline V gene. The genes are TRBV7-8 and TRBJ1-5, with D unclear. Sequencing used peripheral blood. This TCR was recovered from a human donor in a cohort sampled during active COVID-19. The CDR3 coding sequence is TGTGCCAGCAGCTTTCCGGGCAATCAGCCCCAGCATTTT. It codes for CASSFPGNQPQHF.